Presented here are 23 T cell receptor beta chains from one specimen sequenced in a study of blood T cell repertoires in COVID-19. TCRdb's table, derived via immunoSEQ multiplex PCR, lists solely in-frame clones and lacks some. The data show 300,000 or so clones, 80% to 90% seen once. The material sequenced was peripheral blood. Every receptor here comes from a young man who had recovered from COVID-19.

The rearrangement joins TRBV5-1 to TRBJ1-2, with D maybe TRBD1 (6 bases). The ends were cut back, 1 base at V and 6 bases at J, with 13 bases in the middle. Germline V gene sequence: CDR1 SGHRS, CDR2 YFSETQ. This CDR3 has 14 amino acids. The CDR3 reads CASSLSTGRDGYTF. The CDR3 DNA sequence: TGCGCCAGCAGCTTGAGTACAGGGAGAGATGGCTACACCTTC. Complete variable domain (other parts from reference TRBV5-1 and TRBJ1-2): KAGVTQTPRYLIKTRGQQVTLSCSPISGHRSVSWYQQTPGQGLQFLFEYFSETQRNKGNFPGRFSGRQFSNSRSEMNVSTLELGDSALYLCASSLSTGRDGYTFGSGTRLTVV.

This clone was seen a few times. The rearrangement links TRBV18 to TRBJ2-1, with 7 bases identical to TRBD2. This CDR3 contains 13 residues. In germline, CDR1 is KGHSH, CDR2 LQKENI. Trimming at V came to 7 bases and at J to 6 bases, leaving 6 bases not matched to a gene. For the CDR3, the DNA is TGTGCCAGCTTCCCGGGCGGGGGCAATGAGCAGTTCTTC. Residues: CASFPGGGNEQFF.

The rearrangement uses TRBV6-5 and TRBJ2-7; 7 nucleotides match TRBD1. Germline V gene sequence: CDR1 MNHEY, CDR2 SVGAGI. This CDR3 comprises 12 residues. The V segment lost 5 bases and the J segment 6 bases; nucleotides outside the gene matches: 4. As DNA, the CDR3 is TGTGCCAGCAGTCAACAGGGGTTCGAGCAGTACTTC. This gives the protein CASSQQGFEQYF.

This rearrangement joins TRBV27 to TRBJ1-2, with 12 bases identical to TRBD1. CDR1 MNHEY and CDR2 SMNVEV come from the germline V gene (reference sequence). V trimming: 4 bases; J trimming: 8 bases; junction bases outside the gene matches: 11. The CDR3 is 16 residues long. The CDR3: CASSSAGTGGWKGYTF. The DNA of the CDR3 is TGTGCCAGCAGTTCCGCCGGGACAGGGGGCTGGAAGGGCTACACCTTC.

This rearrangement joins TRBV27 to TRBJ1-5; D call uncertain. This CDR3 contains 14 residues. Deletions cut 5 bases from V and 1 base from J, with 9 bases between. Germline CDR1 and CDR2: MNHEY and SMNVEV (reference sequence). CDR3 coding DNA: TGTGCCAGCAGTGATCGGTGGAGCAATCAGCCCCAGCATTTT. Translating it yields CASSDRWSNQPQHF.

This chain connects TRBV7-2 to TRBJ1-1; no clear D gene. CDR3 length: 14 residues. Germline V CDR1 and CDR2: SGHTA, FQGNSA. Trimming removed 2 bases from V and 0 bases from J, with 7 bases in between. CDR3: CASSLSSLNTEAFF. The CDR3 coding sequence is TGTGCCAGCAGCTTATCTAGTCTGAACACTGAAGCTTTCTTT.

The V call is TRBV19, the J call TRBJ1-2; possible D gene TRBD1, 6 bases. The germline V and J ends were trimmed by 6 bases and 4 bases, with 12 bases remaining between them. This CDR3 has 13 amino acids. Germline V gene sequence: CDR1 LNHDA, CDR2 SQIVND (reference sequence). This chain's CDR3 is CASRDRTAYGYTF. CDR3 DNA: TGTGCCAGTAGGGATCGGACAGCCTATGGCTACACCTTC.

The chain has TRBV6-5 and TRBJ2-3; tentative D call: TRBD1 (6 bases). V dropped 0 bases and J dropped 4 bases, with 8 bases sitting between them. There are 14 residues in the CDR3. CDR1 is MNHEY, CDR2 SVGAGI, per germline. The CDR3 coding sequence is TGTGCCAGCAGTTACTCCAGGGGCCCAGATACGCAGTATTTT. It encodes CASSYSRGPDTQYF.

The chain carries TRBV7-2 and TRBJ2-1; the match to TRBD2 covers 7 bases. The CDR3 contains 16 residues. Germline V lookup: CDR1 SGHTA, CDR2 FQGNSA. The J segment lost 7 bases and the V segment lost 2 bases, leaving 11 bases of the junction unmatched. The CDR3, as DNA: TGTGCCAGCAGCTTAAGACGGAGCGGGATCAAAAATGAGCAGTTCTTC. It is translated as CASSLRRSGIKNEQFF. Complete variable domain (other parts from reference TRBV7-2 and TRBJ2-1): GAGVSQSPSNKVTEKGKDVELRCDPISGHTALYWYRQSLGQGLEFLIYFQGNSAPDKSGLPSDRFSAERTGGSVSTLTIQRTQQEDSAVYLCASSLRRSGIKNEQFFGPGTRLTVL.

This chain links TRBV5-1 with TRBJ2-5; 12 bases match TRBD2. The CDR3 is made up of 17 amino acids. Germline assignment: CDR1 SGHRS and CDR2 YFSETQ. V dropped 3 bases and J dropped 2; count of bases not matched to a gene: 8. This chain's CDR3 is CASSSGLAGSSQETQYF. Here the CDR3 DNA reads TGCGCCAGCAGCTCCGGACTAGCGGGGTCGTCGCAAGAGACCCAGTACTTC.

The rearrangement links TRBV5-4 to TRBJ2-2, with 8 positions matching TRBD2. Trimming cost V 3 bases and J 8 bases; bases outside gene matches: 0. The CDR3 is 12 amino acids. Germline loops: CDR1 SGHNT, CDR2 YYREEE (reference sequence). This chain's CDR3 is CASSSGGGELFF. Here the CDR3 DNA reads TGTGCCAGCAGCTCGGGAGGGGGGGAGCTGTTTTTT.

The CDR3 region has the DNA TGTGCCAGCAGCTCTGACAGGGGGCGGGGTGGCTACACCTTC. Amino acids: CASSSDRGRGGYTF. This chain uses TRBV7-2 with TRBJ1-2, with 10 bases lining up with TRBD1. Germline V gene data show CDR1 as SGHTA and CDR2 as FQGNSA. CDR3 length: 14 amino acids. Trimming took 4 bases from V and 7 from J; bases not matched to a gene: 6. Filled out from reference TRBV7-2 and TRBJ1-2, the complete variable domain reads GAGVSQSPSNKVTEKGKDVELRCDPISGHTALYWYRQSLGQGLEFLIYFQGNSAPDKSGLPSDRFSAERTGGSVSTLTIQRTQQEDSAVYLCASSSDRGRGGYTFGSGTRLTVV.

The J gene is TRBJ1-2, the V gene TRBV19; TRBD1 matches at 9 bases. Germline CDR1 is LNHDA and CDR2 is SQIVND (reference sequence). With 6 bases clipped from V and 4 bases from J, the junction kept 6 bases outside the gene matches. CDR3 size: 14 residues. CDR3 DNA sequence: TGTGCCAGTAGGATCGACAGGGGGACCTATGGCTACACCTTC. Translation: CASRIDRGTYGYTF.

This clone was counted once. The chain couples TRBV4-1 to TRBJ2-5; 9 bases agree with TRBD1. Germline CDR1 reads MGHRA; CDR2 reads YSYEKL. J gave up 7 bases and V 1 base, and 16 bases lay outside the gene matches. The CDR3 contains 18 residues. The CDR3 loop is CASSQGTGTGIDSATQYF. The DNA for the CDR3 is TGCGCCAGCAGCCAAGGCACCGGGACAGGGATTGATTCTGCGACCCAGTACTTC.

V and J are TRBV5-1 and TRBJ2-3; D is unresolved. Trimming stripped 3 bases from V and 3 bases from J, with 17 bases between. The CDR3 runs to 16 residues. CDR1 SGHRS and CDR2 YFSETQ come from the germline V gene. The CDR3 is CASSSSGGLLTDTQYF. The CDR3 DNA reads as TGCGCCAGCAGCTCTAGTGGTGGTCTCCTTACAGATACGCAGTATTTT.

The chain carries TRBV7-2 and TRBJ2-3; 12 bases fit TRBD2. The CDR3 runs 15 residues. The V and J ends lost 5 bases and 4 bases, in that order; junction bases with no gene match: 4. Germline CDR1 and CDR2: SGHTA and FQGNSA. The CDR3 protein is CASSLGLAGPDTQYF. CDR3 bases: TGTGCCAGCAGCCTCGGACTAGCGGGGCCAGATACGCAGTATTTT.

DNA for the CDR3: TGCGCCAGCAGCCCAATGGACAGGGGGGGAACTGAAGCTTTCTTT. This gives the protein CASSPMDRGGTEAFF. The chain is built from TRBV4-1 and TRBJ1-1; the match to TRBD1 covers 10 bases. Looked up from germline, CDR1 is MGHRA and CDR2 is YSYEKL. The V and J ends lost 4 bases and 5 bases, in that order; junction bases with no gene match: 7. This CDR3 spans 15 amino acids.

J is TRBJ2-3 and V is TRBV6-5, with D possibly being TRBD2 (7 bases). With 8 bases removed from V and 4 bases from J, the gap between germline ends came to 16 bases. CDR1 MNHEY and CDR2 SVGAGI come from the germline V gene. There are 14 residues in the CDR3. CDR3 residues: CASLRPGGPDTQYF. CDR3 nucleotides: TGTGCCAGCCTGCGGCCCGGGGGGCCAGATACGCAGTATTTT.

The rearrangement joins TRBV5-4 to TRBJ1-1; unclear D gene. The CDR3 is 15 amino acids. V lost 4 bases and J 1 base, leaving 14 bases between the germline ends. Per the germline V gene, CDR1 is SGHNT and CDR2 is YYREEE (reference sequence). The CDR3 coding sequence is TGTGCCAGCAGCGCGGTCTCGGGGAAGAACACTGAAGCTTTCTTT. Translating it yields CASSAVSGKNTEAFF.

The rearrangement uses TRBV7-6 and TRBJ1-6, with D unresolved. Germline assignment: CDR1 SGHVS and CDR2 FNYEAQ. The length of the CDR3 is 10 residues. Trimming left V 10 bases short and J 10 bases short, with 8 bases between. CDR3 in amino acids: CANPRSPLHF. The DNA for the CDR3 is TGTGCCAACCCTAGGTCACCCCTCCACTTT.

About this clone: The junction departs from the called germline gene at one end, perhaps through a read error. V gene TRBV18 combines with J gene TRBJ1-6, with 7 bases fitting TRBD1. The CDR3 has 15 amino acids. CDR1 KGHSH and CDR2 LQKENI come from the germline V gene. The CDR3 nucleotides read TGTGCCAGCTCTCCACTGACAGGGAGGAATTCACCCCTCCACTTT. Its protein product is CASSPLTGRNSPLHF.

In this sample, this clone turned up a few times. The chain has TRBV7-9 and TRBJ2-5; D is unclear. The CDR3 is 12 residues long. Germline values: CDR1 SEHNR, CDR2 FQNEAQ (reference sequence). V was cut by 3 bases and J by 1 base, with 3 bases left in between. DNA of the CDR3: TGTGCCAGCAGCTTCTCCCAAGAGACCCAGTACTTC. Its translation is CASSFSQETQYF.

The chain is built from TRBV6-6 and TRBJ1-3; 7 bases are a match to TRBD1. This CDR3 comprises 15 residues. In germline, CDR1 is MNHNY, CDR2 SVGAGI (reference sequence). V shed 5 bases, J shed 2 bases, and the junction held 6 bases outside the gene matches. The DNA of the CDR3 is TGTGCCAGCAGTGCCGACAGGGAGGCTGGAAACACCATATATTTT. As protein: CASSADREAGNTIYF.